The clone carrying this TCR beta chain appeared a few times. This sample was taken from a study of blood T cells in healthy people across ages. Looked up from germline, CDR1 is SGHTA and CDR2 is FQGTGA. The CDR3 is 18 residues long. V dropped 8 bases and J dropped 7 bases, with 32 bases sitting between them. Together with a sample-barcoded 5' primer, a J-beta primer mix was included in a second PCR lasting about 7 to 12 cycles. TCRdb itself ran the 5' RACE reads through MiXCR, one entry per CDR3 protein. The sample has 1.5 million to 2 million distinct CDR3 sequences; 30% to 40% are singletons. The specimen was blood. The chain joins TRBV7-3 to TRBJ1-2, with a tentative D call TRBD1 (6 bases). This TCR derives from a human donor in good health. The CDR3 nucleotides read TGTGCCAGCGCCAAACAAGGAGGGGGTCCCCACGAAGGGGGTGGCTACACCTTC. Translated, it gives CASAKQGGGPHEGGGYTF.